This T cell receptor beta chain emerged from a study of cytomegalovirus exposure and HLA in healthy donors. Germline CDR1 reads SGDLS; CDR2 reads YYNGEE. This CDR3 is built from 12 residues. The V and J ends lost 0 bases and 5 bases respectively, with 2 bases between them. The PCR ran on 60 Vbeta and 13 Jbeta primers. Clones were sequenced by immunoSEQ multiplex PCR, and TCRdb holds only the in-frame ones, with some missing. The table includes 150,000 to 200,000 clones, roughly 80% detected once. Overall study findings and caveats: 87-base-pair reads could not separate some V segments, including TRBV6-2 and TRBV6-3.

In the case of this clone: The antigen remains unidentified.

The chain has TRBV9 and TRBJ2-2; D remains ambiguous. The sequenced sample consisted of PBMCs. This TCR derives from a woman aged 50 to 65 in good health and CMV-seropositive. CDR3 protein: CASSVVTGELFF. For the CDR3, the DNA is TGTGCCAGCAGCGTAGTAACCGGGGAGCTGTTTTTT. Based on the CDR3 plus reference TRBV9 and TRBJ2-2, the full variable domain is DSGVTQTPKHLITATGQRVTLRCSPRSGDLSVYWYQQSLDQGLQFLIQYYNGEERAKGNILERFSAQQFPDLHSELNLSSLELGDSALYFCASSVVTGELFFGEGSRLTVL.